A selection of T cell receptor beta chains follows, all from one sample in a study of shared clonotypes between healthy human individuals. Clones were sequenced by immunoSEQ multiplex PCR, and TCRdb holds only the in-frame ones, with some missing. The table records about 2.4 million clones, over 85% of them present only once. Source material: naive CD4+ T cells from PBMCs. The receptor set was obtained from a man between 18 and 29 years old in good health. Some clones in this sample may be carry-over from other donors' samples. Both conserved end residues are part of each CDR3. A D gene is named only where the DNA matches it firmly. The size of a clone is reported for some rows only, either as once, few or many, or as a class for expanded clones.

j_call	clone_size	v_call	d_call	cdr3_nt	cdr3_aa
TRBJ1-2	NA	TRBV5-1	NA	TGCGCCAGCAGCTTTGGCGGAGGGGACTATGGCTACACCTTC	CASSFGGGDYGYTF
TRBJ2-3	NA	TRBV5-1	TRBD1	TGCGCCACCACGACAGGGCCCGCAGATACGCAGTATTTT	CATTTGPADTQYF
TRBJ2-3	NA	TRBV5-5	TRBD1	TGTGCCAGCAGCACCGGGACAGCCGCCGATACGCAGTATTTT	CASSTGTAADTQYF
TRBJ1-1	NA	TRBV5-1	TRBD1	TGCGCCAGCAGCTTGGGGCAAGACAGGGGAAATGAAGCTTTCTTT	CASSLGQDRGNEAFF
TRBJ2-5	NA	TRBV7-2	NA	TGTGCCAGCAGCTTAGGACGGAACCAAGAGACCCAGTACTTC	CASSLGRNQETQYF
TRBJ1-2	NA	TRBV6-5	NA	TGTGCCAGCAGTTACTCATGGCAGGCCAGCTATGGCTACACCTTC	CASSYSWQASYGYTF
TRBJ1-1	once	TRBV7-9	TRBD1	TGTGCCAGCAGCTTAGTTGGGACAGGGCTATTTAACACTGAAGCTTTCTTT	CASSLVGTGLFNTEAFF
TRBJ2-5	NA	TRBV18	NA	TGTGCCAGCTCACCGACTAATCGAGAGACCCAGTACTTC	CASSPTNRETQYF
TRBJ2-5	once	TRBV5-1	NA	TGCGCCAGCAGCTTGGACACCCTCGGGGAGACCCAGTACTTC	CASSLDTLGETQYF
TRBJ1-2	NA	TRBV29-1	TRBD1	TGCAGCGTTGAAAAGGGGGCGAATGGCTACACCTTC	CSVEKGANGYTF
TRBJ2-7	NA	TRBV28	TRBD1	TGTGCCAGCAGTTTATATCGACAGGGTATCTCCGAGCAGTACTTC	CASSLYRQGISEQYF
TRBJ1-2	NA	TRBV7-9	TRBD1	TGTGCCAGCAGTAGACCTGACTGGACAGGGGGCTATGGCTACACCTTC	CASSRPDWTGGYGYTF
TRBJ1-2	NA	TRBV27	TRBD1	TGTGCCAGCAGTTTGAGGGCAGGGGGCTATGGCTACACCTTC	CASSLRAGGYGYTF
TRBJ2-2	NA	TRBV25-1	TRBD1	TGTGCCAGCAGGATGGACAGGGGGGGGACCGGGGAGCTGTTTTTT	CASRMDRGGTGELFF
TRBJ1-4	NA	TRBV28	NA	TGTGCCAGCAGGCCATCAGGGCGGGAAAAACTGTTTTTT	CASRPSGREKLFF
TRBJ2-2	NA	TRBV6-5	NA	TGTGCCAGCAGTTCGGGTGGGGGTTGGGCCGGGGAGCTGTTTTTT	CASSSGGGWAGELFF
TRBJ2-1	NA	TRBV29-1	NA	TGCAGCGTTGAAAACCGGGGGAGACCGTTCTTC	CSVENRGRPFF
TRBJ2-3	NA	TRBV25-1	NA	TGTGCCAGCAGCGGGCCCAGCACAGATACGCAGTATTTT	CASSGPSTDTQYF
TRBJ1-5	NA	TRBV7-8	TRBD1	TGTGCCAGCAGCCGAAAGGGGACAGCGGATCAGCCCCAGCATTTT	CASSRKGTADQPQHF
TRBJ1-2	NA	TRBV2	NA	TGTGCCAGCAGGGAGCTTTCAAACTATGGCTACACCTTC	CASRELSNYGYTF
TRBJ2-7	NA	TRBV28	TRBD1	TGTGCCAGCAGTGCCCCGGGACAGGGCTTCTACGAGCAGTACTTC	CASSAPGQGFYEQYF
TRBJ2-2	NA	TRBV5-1	TRBD2	TGCGCCAGCAGCCTCGGCGGGAGCGGCACCGGGGAGCTGTTTTTT	CASSLGGSGTGELFF
TRBJ2-7	NA	TRBV7-9	NA	TGTGCCAGCAGCCACTCCCGCCGGGGCGATTACGAGCAGTACTTC	CASSHSRRGDYEQYF